This entry concerns a single T cell receptor beta chain. This receptor's antigen is unknown. Nothing much larger sits one base from this clone, and base qualities are not available. These data originate in a study of blood T cells in healthy people across ages (dated by TCRdb to the mid-2010s). Regarding the study in general: Template switching captured roughly one uniquely barcoded TCR beta cDNA molecule per two T cells in model experiments. To track age-related changes in TCR beta repertoire diversity, the study relied on deep sequencing normalized with unique cDNA molecular identifiers. Four age groups were formed from the donors: young (average around 15 years), middle-aged (approximately 41), aged (62) and long-lived (around 82). The study analyzed two additional independent replicas of 1 million unique cDNA reads from the same blood draw for two donors, one aged 18 to 29 and one aged 80 or older. Overall results and qualifications from the work: There was a strong correlation between observed TCR beta diversity and the percentage of naive T cells measured by flow cytometry. Because profiling used bulk unsorted PBMCs, naive and antigen-experienced compartments could not be compared conclusively. Compared with the aged group, the long-lived group had more naive CD4+ T cells, fewer expanded clones and increased TCR diversity, a pattern suggesting age selection. Total diversity estimates from one million sequenced T cells were considered lower bounds and underestimates. As age increased, observed TCR beta diversity per million T cells dropped in a roughly linear way, and a significant reduction was already evident by age 40. Donor CMV infection status was unknown, potentially confounding age-related changes in expanded clonotypes.

The CDR3 spans 13 residues, from the cysteine through the phenylalanine. The sequence is cut down to CDR3 DNA, 39 bases in frame from base 1. Taken from the germline V gene, the CDR1 and CDR2 loops are SGHRS and YFSETQ. Between the V and J ends, shortened by 5 bases and 1 base respectively, the junction contains 6 bases. Library preparation employed 5' RACE. The instrument given in TCRdb is Illumina HiSeq 2500. The second PCR ran for roughly 6 to 11 cycles and used a J-beta primer mix along with a sample-barcoded 5' primer. Each TCR beta cDNA molecule received a unique molecular identifier from a template-switch 5' adaptor carrying 12 random nucleotides. Each sample yielded at least 3 million CDR3-containing paired-end reads. First-strand cDNA was synthesized from all RNA with the Mint cDNA synthesis kit, primed by a TRBC-specific oligonucleotide. Following uracil-DNA glycosylase treatment, all cDNA underwent a first 18-cycle PCR with the universal primers M1SS and BC2_uni_R. The study's own analysis went as follows. Each sample was normalized by randomly selecting 1 million high-quality reads, each carrying a distinct molecular identifier. Reads with shared molecular identifiers were discarded instead of being binned into consensus sequences. MiTCR, with a Q25 quality threshold and the strictest error-elimination algorithm, was used for CDR3 identification, clonotype clustering and error correction. A nonparametric unseen species model using Euler transformation provided a lower-bound estimate of total TCR beta diversity. The raw public reads went through TCRdb reprocessing: fastp at Q25, MiXCR clone calling, in-frame beta chains kept. Every entry covers one CDR3 protein and lists the most common genes and DNA from its rows. TCRdb, not the original authors, processed these V and J calls. The sample has hundreds of thousands of distinct CDR3 sequences on record, 25% of them singletons. 9.4% of the sample lies in the top ten.

Systemically healthy Caucasian individuals from Russia, 39 in total and aged roughly 6 to 95 years, were included as donors. Roughly 10 milliliters of peripheral blood were collected from each donor into EDTA-treated Vacutainer tubes. Ficoll-Paque density-gradient centrifugation was used to isolate PBMCs, with at least 7 million per sample. Total RNA was extracted from PBMCs with Trizol reagent, with at least 5 micrograms obtained per sample. For every donor, an aliquot of PBMCs went through flow cytometry to measure the percentages of naive CD45RAhigh/CD27high T cells. The same sample was also used in a study of T cells of mothers and their children. From that second study: The donors were nine systemically healthy Caucasian individuals, made up of three mothers and their six children. cDNA synthesis consumed the entire amount of extracted RNA, loaded at approximately 1.6 ug RNA in each 15 ul reaction. In the second PCR, sample barcodes and 2-4 random nucleotides were introduced via the M1S primer. Over 9.5 million TCR beta CDR3 reads were obtained for each mother, and around 2.7 million reads were obtained for each child. Thymic selection similarly shapes TCR recombination output in related and unrelated pairs, with minor effect from inherited differences. Related mother-child pairs always showed normalized repertoire overlap that was slightly higher than in unrelated mother-child pairs, though the difference was never significant. No persistent microchimeric T cell clones were found, with a detection sensitivity of 80 to 100 clones per million clonotypes. In the study, deep NGS was used to compare the TCR beta repertoires of mothers and children, and features distinguishing related mother-child pairs from unrelated individuals were sought. Mothers averaged roughly 36 +/- 4 years of age and children averaged around 10 +/- 4 years. After adapter ligation was performed with NEBNext reagents, the libraries were sequenced on an Illumina HiSeq 2000 with 100+100 nt paired-end reads. To prevent cross-contamination, the mother and child libraries were prepared one month apart and sequenced in separate runs. For each donor, somewhere between roughly 500,000 and 2,300,000 distinct TCR beta clonotypes were identified. Naive TCR beta clonotypes were estimated from low-frequency clonotypes matched to each donor's FACS-determined naive share, without sorting.

Sequenced material: blood. The clonotype was recovered from a boy aged 10-17 years in good health. The chain links TRBV5-1 with TRBJ2-2, with no confidently assigned D gene. Here is the DNA: TGCGCCAGCAGAAGCGAGAACACCGGGGAGCTGTTTTTT. Translated, this is CASRSENTGELFF.